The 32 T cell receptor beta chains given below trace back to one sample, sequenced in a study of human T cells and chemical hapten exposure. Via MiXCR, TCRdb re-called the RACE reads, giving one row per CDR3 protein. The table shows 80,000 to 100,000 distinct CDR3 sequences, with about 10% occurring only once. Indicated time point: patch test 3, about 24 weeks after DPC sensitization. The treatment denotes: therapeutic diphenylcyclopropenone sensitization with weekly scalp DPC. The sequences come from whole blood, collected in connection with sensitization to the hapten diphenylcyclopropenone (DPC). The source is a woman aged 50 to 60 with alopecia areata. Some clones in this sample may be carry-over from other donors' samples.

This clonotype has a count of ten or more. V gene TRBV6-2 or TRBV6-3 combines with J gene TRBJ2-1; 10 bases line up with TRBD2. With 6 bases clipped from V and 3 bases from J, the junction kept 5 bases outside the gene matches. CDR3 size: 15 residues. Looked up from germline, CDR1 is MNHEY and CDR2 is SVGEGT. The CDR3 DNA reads TGTGCCAGCAGCCCTAGCGGGAGATTCTACAATGAGCAGTTCTTC. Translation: CASSPSGRFYNEQFF.

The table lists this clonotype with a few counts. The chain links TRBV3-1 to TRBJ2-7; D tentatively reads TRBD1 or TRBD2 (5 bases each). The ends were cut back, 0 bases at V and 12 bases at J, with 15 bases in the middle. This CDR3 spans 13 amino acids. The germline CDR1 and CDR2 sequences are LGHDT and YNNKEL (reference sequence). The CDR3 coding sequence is TGTGCCAGCAGCCAAGAACTTATAGGGGACCCGTACTTC. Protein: CASSQELIGDPYF.

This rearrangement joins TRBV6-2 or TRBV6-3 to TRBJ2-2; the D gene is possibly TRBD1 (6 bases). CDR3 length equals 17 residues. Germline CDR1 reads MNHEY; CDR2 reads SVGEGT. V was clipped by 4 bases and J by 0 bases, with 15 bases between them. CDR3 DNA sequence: TGTGCCAGCAGTTTAACAGGGTTCGGGCCGAACACCGGGGAGCTGTTTTTT. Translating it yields CASSLTGFGPNTGELFF.

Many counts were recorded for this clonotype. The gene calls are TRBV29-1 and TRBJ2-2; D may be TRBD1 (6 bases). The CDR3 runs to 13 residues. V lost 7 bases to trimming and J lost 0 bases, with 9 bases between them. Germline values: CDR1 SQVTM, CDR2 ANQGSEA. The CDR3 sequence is CSGGQTNTGELFF. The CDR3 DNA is TGCAGCGGTGGACAGACGAACACCGGGGAGCTGTTTTTT.

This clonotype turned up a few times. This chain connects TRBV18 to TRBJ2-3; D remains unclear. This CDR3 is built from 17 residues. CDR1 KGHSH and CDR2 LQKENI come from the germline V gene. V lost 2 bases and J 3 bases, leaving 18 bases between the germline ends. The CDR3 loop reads CASSPWTSSVGTDTQYF. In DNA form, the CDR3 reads TGTGCCAGCTCACCATGGACCAGCAGCGTAGGGACAGATACGCAGTATTTT. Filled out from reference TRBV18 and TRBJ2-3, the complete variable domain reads NAGVMQNPRHLVRRRGQEARLRCSPMKGHSHVYWYRQLPEEGLKFMVYLQKENIIDESGMPKERFSAEFPKEGPSILRIQQVVRGDSAAYFCASSPWTSSVGTDTQYFGPGTRLTVL.

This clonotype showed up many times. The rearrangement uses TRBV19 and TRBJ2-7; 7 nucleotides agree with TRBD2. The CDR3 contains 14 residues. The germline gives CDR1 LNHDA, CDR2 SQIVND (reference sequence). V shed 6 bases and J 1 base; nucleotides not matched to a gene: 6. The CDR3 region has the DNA TGTGCCAGTAGGGGTCTAGCGGCATCCTACGAGCAGTACTTC. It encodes CASRGLAASYEQYF.

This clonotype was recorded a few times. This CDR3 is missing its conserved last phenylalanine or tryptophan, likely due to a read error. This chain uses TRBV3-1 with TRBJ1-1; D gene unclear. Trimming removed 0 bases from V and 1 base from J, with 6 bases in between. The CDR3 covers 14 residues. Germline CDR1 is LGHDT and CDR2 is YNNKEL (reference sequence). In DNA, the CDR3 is TGTGCCAGCAGCCAAGATATGAGGAACACTGAAGCTTTCTCT. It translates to CASSQDMRNTEAFS.

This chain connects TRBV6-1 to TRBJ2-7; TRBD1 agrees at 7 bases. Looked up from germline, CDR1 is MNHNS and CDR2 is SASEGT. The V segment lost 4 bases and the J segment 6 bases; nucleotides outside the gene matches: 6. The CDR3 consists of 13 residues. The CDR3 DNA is TGTGCCAGCAGTGGTACAGGGGCCGGCGAGCAGTACTTC. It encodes CASSGTGAGEQYF.

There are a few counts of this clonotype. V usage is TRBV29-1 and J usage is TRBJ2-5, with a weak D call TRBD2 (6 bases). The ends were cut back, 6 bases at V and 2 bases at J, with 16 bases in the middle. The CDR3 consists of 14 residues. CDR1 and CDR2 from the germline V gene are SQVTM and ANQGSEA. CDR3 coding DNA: TGCAGCGTGGCAGGGACTCGGATTCAAGAGACCCAGTACTTC. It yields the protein CSVAGTRIQETQYF.

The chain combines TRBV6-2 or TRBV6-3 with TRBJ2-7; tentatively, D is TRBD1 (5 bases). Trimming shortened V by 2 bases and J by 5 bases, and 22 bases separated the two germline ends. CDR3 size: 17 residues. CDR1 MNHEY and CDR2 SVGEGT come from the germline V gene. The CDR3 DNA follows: TGTGCCAGCAGTTACCGTGGGGCGAAAGTGGTATACAACGAGCAGTACTTC. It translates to CASSYRGAKVVYNEQYF.

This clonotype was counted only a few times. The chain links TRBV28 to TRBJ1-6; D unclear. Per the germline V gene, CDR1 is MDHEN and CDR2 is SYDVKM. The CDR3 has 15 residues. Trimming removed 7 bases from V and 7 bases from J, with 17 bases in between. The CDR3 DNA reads TGTGCCAGCAATCCGGCAGCAGGTGCAAATTCACCCCTCCACTTT. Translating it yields CASNPAAGANSPLHF.

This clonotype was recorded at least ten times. In nucleotides, the CDR3 is TGTGCCAGCAGTGTGTCCGGGGGCTATGGCTACACCTTC. This codes for CASSVSGGYGYTF. This chain connects TRBV6-1 to TRBJ1-2, with D possibly being TRBD1 (5 bases). The CDR3 is 13 residues long. Germline V CDR1 and CDR2: MNHNS, SASEGT. Trimming cost V 4 bases and J 4 bases, with 10 bases left between them.

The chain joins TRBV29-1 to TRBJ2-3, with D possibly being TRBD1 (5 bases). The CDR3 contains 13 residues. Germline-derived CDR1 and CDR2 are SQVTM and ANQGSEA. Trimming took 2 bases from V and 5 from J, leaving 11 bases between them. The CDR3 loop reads CSVEQGSGDTQYF. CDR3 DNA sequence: TGCAGCGTTGAACAGGGTTCAGGAGATACGCAGTATTTT.

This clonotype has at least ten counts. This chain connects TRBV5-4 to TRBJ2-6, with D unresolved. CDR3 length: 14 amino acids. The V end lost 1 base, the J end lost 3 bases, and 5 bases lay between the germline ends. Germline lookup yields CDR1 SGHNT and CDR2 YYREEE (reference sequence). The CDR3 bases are TGTGCCAGCAGCTTGTATGTTGGGGCCAACGTCCTGACTTTC. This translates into CASSLYVGANVLTF. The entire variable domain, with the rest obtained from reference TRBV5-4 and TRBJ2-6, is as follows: ETGVTQSPTHLIKTRGQQVTLRCSSQSGHNTVSWYQQALGQGPQFIFQYYREEENGRGNFPPRFSGLQFPNYSSELNVNALELDDSALYLCASSLYVGANVLTFGAGSRLTVL.

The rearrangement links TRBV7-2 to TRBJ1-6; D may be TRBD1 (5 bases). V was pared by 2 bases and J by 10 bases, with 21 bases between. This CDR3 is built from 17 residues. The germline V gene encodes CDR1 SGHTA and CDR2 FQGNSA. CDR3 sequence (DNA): TGTGCCAGCAGCTTAATCCCCGTGGCACAGCGGGGCTCACCCCTCCACTTT. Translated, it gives CASSLIPVAQRGSPLHF.

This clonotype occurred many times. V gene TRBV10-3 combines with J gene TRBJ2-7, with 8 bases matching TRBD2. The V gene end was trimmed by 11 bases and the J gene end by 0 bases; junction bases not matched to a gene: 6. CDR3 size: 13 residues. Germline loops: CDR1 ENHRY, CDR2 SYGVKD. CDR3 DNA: TGTGCCTCAGGGCGGGAGGTCTCCTACGAGCAGTACTTC. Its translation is CASGREVSYEQYF.

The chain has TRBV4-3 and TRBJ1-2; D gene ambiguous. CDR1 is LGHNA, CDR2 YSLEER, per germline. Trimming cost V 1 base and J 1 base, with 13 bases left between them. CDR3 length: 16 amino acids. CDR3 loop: CASSQALTRVNYGYTF. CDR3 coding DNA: TGCGCCAGCAGCCAAGCCTTGACAAGGGTTAACTATGGCTACACCTTC.

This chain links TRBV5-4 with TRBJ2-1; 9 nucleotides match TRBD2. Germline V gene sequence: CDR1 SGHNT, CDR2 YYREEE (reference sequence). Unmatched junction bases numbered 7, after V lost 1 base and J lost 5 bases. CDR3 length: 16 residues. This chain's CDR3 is CASSLRGLAQDNEQFF. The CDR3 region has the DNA TGTGCCAGCAGCTTGAGGGGACTAGCTCAGGACAATGAGCAGTTCTTC.

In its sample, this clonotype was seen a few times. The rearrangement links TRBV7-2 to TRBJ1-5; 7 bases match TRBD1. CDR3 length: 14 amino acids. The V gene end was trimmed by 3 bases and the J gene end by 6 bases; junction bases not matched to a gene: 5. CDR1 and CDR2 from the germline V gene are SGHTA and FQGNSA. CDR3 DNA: TGTGCCAGCAGCTTTAAGGGGGCAGGTCAGCCCCAGCATTTT. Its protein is CASSFKGAGQPQHF. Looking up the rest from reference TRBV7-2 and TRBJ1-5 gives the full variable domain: GAGVSQSPSNKVTEKGKDVELRCDPISGHTALYWYRQSLGQGLEFLIYFQGNSAPDKSGLPSDRFSAERTGGSVSTLTIQRTQQEDSAVYLCASSFKGAGQPQHFGDGTRLSIL.

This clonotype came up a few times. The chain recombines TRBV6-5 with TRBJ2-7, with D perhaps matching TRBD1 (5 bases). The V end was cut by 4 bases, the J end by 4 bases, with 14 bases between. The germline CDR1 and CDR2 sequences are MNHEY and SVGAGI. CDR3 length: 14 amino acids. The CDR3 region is CASSFREEGYEQYF. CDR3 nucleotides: TGTGCCAGCAGTTTCAGGGAAGAAGGTTACGAGCAGTACTTC.

CDR3 sequence reads: CASSPQGAAKNIQYF. The CDR3 DNA reads as TGTGCCAGCTCACCACAGGGGGCAGCCAAAAACATTCAGTACTTC. V and J are TRBV18 and TRBJ2-4; TRBD1 matches at 7 bases. From germline, CDR1 is KGHSH and CDR2 LQKENI. V was pared by 1 base and J by 0 bases, with 0 bases of the junction left unmatched. The CDR3 consists of 15 residues.

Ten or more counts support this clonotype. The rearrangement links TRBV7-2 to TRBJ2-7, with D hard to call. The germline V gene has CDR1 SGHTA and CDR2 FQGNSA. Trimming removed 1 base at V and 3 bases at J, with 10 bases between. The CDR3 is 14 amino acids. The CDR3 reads CASSLDASGYEQYF. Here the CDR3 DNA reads TGTGCCAGCAGCTTAGATGCCTCGGGCTACGAGCAGTACTTC.

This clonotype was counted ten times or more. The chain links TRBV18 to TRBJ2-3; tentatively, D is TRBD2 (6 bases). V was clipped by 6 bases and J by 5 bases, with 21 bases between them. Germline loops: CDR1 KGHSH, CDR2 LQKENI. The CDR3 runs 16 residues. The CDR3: CASSVPGGRRGDTQYF. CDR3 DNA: TGTGCCAGCTCGGTTCCGGGCGGTCGGAGGGGAGATACGCAGTATTTT.

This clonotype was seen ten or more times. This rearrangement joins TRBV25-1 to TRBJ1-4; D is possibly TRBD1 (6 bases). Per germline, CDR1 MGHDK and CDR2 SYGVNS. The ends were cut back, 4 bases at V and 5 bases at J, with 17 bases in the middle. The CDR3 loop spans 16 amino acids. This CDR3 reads CASSGQGLASNEKLFF. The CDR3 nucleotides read TGTGCCAGCAGTGGTCAGGGGTTGGCCTCCAATGAAAAACTGTTTTTT.

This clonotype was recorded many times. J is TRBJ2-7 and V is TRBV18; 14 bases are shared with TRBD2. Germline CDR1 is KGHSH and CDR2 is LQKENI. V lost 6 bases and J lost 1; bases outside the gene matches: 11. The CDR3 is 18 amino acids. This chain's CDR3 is CASSPPGLAGALSYEQYF. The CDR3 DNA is TGTGCCAGCTCCCCCCCGGGACTAGCGGGAGCCCTATCCTACGAGCAGTACTTC.

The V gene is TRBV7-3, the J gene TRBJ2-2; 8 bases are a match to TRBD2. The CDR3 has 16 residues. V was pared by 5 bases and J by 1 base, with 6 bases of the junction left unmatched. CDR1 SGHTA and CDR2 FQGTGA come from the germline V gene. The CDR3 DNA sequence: TGTGCCAGCAGCCTTAGCGGGACCCGGAACACCGGGGAGCTGTTTTTT. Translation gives CASSLSGTRNTGELFF.

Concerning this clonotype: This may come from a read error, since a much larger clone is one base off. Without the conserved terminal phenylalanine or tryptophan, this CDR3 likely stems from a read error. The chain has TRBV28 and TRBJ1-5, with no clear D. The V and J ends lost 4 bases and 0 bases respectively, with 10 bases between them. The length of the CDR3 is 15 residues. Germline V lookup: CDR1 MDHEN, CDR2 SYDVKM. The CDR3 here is CASSSGTYSNQPQHS. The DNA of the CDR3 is TGTGCCAGCAGTTCCGGAACTTATAGCAATCAGCCCCAGCATTCT.

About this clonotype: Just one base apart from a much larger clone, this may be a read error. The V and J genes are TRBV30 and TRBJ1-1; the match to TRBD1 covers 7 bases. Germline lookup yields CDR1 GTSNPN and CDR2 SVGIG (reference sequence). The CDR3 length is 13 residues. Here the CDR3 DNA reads TGTGCCCGGAGTGCACACAGGGGCACTGAAGCTTTCTTT. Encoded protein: CARSAHRGTEAFF.

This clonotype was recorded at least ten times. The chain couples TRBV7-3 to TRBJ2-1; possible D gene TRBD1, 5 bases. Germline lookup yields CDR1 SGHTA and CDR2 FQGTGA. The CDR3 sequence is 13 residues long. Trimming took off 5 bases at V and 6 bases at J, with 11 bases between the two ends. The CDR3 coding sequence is TGTGCCAGCAGCCAGGGCGGTCCCAATGAGCAGTTCTTC. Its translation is CASSQGGPNEQFF.

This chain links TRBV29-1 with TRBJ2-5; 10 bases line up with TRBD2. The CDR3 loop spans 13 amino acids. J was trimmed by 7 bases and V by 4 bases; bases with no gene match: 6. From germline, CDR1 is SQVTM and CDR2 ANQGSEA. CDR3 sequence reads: CSVVPSGSGTQYF. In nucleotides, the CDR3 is TGCAGCGTTGTACCTAGCGGGAGTGGGACCCAGTACTTC. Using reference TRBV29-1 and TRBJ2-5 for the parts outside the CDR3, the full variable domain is SAVISQKPSRDICQRGTSLTIQCQVDSQVTMMFWYRQQPGQSLTLIATANQGSEATYESGFVIDKFPISRPNLTFSTLTVSNMSPEDSSIYLCSVVPSGSGTQYFGPGTRLLVL.

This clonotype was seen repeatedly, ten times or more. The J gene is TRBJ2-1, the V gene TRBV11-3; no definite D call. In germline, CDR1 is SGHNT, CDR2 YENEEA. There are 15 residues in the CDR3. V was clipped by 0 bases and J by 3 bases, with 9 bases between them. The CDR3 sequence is CASSLEGGVYNEQFF. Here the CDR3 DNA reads TGTGCCAGCAGCTTAGAGGGCGGAGTCTACAATGAGCAGTTCTTC.

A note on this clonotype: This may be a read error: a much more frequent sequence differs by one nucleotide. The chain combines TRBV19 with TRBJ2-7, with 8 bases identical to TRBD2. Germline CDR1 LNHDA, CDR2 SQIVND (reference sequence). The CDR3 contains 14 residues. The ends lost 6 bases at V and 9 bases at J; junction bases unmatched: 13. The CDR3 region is CASSRPGLGARQYF. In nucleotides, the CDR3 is TGTGCCAGTAGCAGACCGGGACTAGGGGCGCGGCAGTACTTC.